This T cell receptor beta chain was observed in a study of T cell responses to AZD1222 COVID-19 vaccine. For the study at large: Pooling was applied to second doses at about 4 or about 12 weeks. Findings and caveats of the study: White British ancestry dominated among donors, who included more females, and clonal diversity was possibly underestimated. Recipients of two AZD1222 doses showed rising Spike-specific TCR breadth and depth.

Generated by immunoSEQ multiplex PCR, the TCRdb table keeps only in-frame clones and is missing some. The repertoire holds tens of thousands of clones, 75% to 90% seen once, with 2.4% in the top ten. The CDR3 loop spans 16 amino acids. To note about this clone: Its antigen is still unknown.

The chain joins TRBV21-1 to TRBJ2-2; the table's D call, TRBD1, has no DNA check behind it. TRBV21-1 is flagged as a pseudogene. The starting material was peripheral blood, obtained on day 0 of AZD1222 vaccination. The source is an adult in good health. The CDR3 loop is CASSMSRGRTTGELFF. In DNA, the CDR3 is TGTGCCAGCAGCATGTCGAGGGGGCGTACCACCGGGGAGCTGTTTTTT.